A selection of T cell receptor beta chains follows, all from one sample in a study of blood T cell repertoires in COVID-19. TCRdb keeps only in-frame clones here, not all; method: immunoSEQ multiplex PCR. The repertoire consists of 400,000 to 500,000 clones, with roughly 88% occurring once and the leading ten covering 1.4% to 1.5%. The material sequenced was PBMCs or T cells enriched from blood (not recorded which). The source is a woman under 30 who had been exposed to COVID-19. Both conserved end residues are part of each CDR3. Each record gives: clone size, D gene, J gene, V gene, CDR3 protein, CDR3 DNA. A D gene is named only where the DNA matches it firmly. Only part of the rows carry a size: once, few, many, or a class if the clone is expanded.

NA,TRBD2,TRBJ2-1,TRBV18,CASSPVPAGGSNEQFF,TGTGCCAGCTCACCAGTCCCAGCGGGAGGGAGCAATGAGCAGTTCTTC
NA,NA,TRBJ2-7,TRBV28,CASSLTLGGQDEQYF,TGTGCCAGCAGTTTAACTCTCGGGGGTCAGGACGAGCAGTACTTC
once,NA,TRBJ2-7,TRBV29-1,CSVGGQIQYEQYF,TGCAGCGTCGGGGGACAGATCCAATACGAGCAGTACTTC
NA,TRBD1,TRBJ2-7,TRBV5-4,CASHPPGQGPYEQYF,TGTGCCAGCCATCCCCCAGGACAGGGACCATACGAGCAGTACTTC
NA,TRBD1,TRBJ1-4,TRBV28,CASSFGPGQGYPNEKLFF,TGTGCCAGCAGTTTTGGCCCGGGACAGGGTTACCCTAATGAAAAACTGTTTTTT
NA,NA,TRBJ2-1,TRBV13,CASSQSRGNSYNEQFF,TGTGCCAGCAGCCAATCACGGGGGAATTCCTACAATGAGCAGTTCTTC
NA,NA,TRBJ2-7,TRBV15,CATSRDFNEQYF,TGTGCCACCAGCAGAGATTTTAACGAGCAGTACTTC
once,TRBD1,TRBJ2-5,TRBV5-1,CASSFGRTGGGQETQYF,TGCGCCAGCAGCTTTGGAAGGACAGGGGGCGGTCAAGAGACCCAGTACTTC
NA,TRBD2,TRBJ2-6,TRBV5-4,CASTASGGASGANVLTF,TGTGCCAGCACGGCTAGCGGGGGGGCTTCTGGGGCCAACGTCCTGACTTTC
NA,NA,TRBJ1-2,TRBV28,CASSLWQDGYTF,TGTGCCAGCAGTTTGTGGCAGGATGGCTACACCTTC
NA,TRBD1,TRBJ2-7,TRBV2,CASSRQGIAYEQYF,TGTGCCAGCAGCCGACAGGGGATCGCCTACGAGCAGTACTTC
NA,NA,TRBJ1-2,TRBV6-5,CASRSQGLYGYTF,TGTGCCAGCAGGTCACAGGGTCTCTATGGCTACACCTTC
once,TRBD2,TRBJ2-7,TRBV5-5,CASSLILGLAASEQYF,TGTGCCAGCAGCCTGATCTTGGGACTAGCGGCCTCTGAGCAGTACTTC
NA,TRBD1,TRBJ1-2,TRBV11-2,CASSYSPGGSSYGYTF,TGTGCCAGCAGCTACTCTCCAGGGGGATCTAGCTATGGCTACACCTTC
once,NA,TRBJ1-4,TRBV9,CASSPQQALGKLFF,TGTGCCAGCAGCCCCCAGCAGGCTTTGGGAAAACTGTTTTTT
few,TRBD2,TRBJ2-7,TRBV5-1,CASSPRLAGGPDEQYF,TGCGCCAGCAGCCCTCGACTAGCGGGAGGGCCCGACGAGCAGTACTTC
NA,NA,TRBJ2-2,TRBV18,CASSPPGNTGELFF,TGTGCCAGCTCACCGCCGGGGAACACCGGGGAGCTGTTTTTT
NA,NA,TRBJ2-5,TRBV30,CAWTLGGSQETQYF,TGTGCCTGGACCCTAGGGGGAAGCCAAGAGACCCAGTACTTC
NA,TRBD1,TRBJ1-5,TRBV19,CASSARDRDQPQHF,TGTGCCAGTAGTGCCCGGGACAGGGATCAGCCCCAGCATTTT
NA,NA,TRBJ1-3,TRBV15,CATSTWGDSGNTIYF,TGTGCCACCAGCACATGGGGCGACTCTGGAAACACCATATATTTT
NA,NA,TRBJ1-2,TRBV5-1,CASREGVSGYTF,TGCGCCAGCAGGGAAGGAGTGTCGGGCTACACCTTC
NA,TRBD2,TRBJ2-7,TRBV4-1,CASSPRAGGRDEQYF,TGCGCCAGCAGCCCCCGAGCGGGGGGGCGTGACGAGCAGTACTTC
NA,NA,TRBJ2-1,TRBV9,CASSVGVTSYNEQFF,TGTGCCAGCAGCGTAGGGGTCACTAGCTACAATGAGCAGTTCTTC
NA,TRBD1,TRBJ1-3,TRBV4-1,CATSGQVTGNTIYF,TGCGCCACATCGGGACAGGTTACTGGAAACACCATATATTTT
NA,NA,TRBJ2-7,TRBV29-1,CSVIREASYEQYF,TGCAGCGTCATCCGCGAGGCGTCTTACGAGCAGTACTTC
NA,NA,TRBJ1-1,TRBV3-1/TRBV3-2,CASSQARVTEAFF,TGTGCCAGCAGCCAAGCGAGGGTCACTGAAGCTTTCTTT
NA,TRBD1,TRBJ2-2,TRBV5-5,CASSFDRATGELFF,TGTGCCAGCAGCTTCGACAGGGCCACCGGGGAGCTGTTTTTT
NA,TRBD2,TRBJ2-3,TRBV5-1,CASSFSGTTDTQYF,TGCGCCAGCAGCTTCAGCGGGACTACAGATACGCAGTATTTT
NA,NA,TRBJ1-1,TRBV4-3,CASSQEYSTEAFF,TGCGCCAGCAGCCAAGAGTATTCCACTGAAGCTTTCTTT
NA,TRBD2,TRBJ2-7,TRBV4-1,CASSRTSGSSEQYF,TGCGCCAGCAGCCGGACTAGCGGGAGTTCCGAGCAGTACTTC
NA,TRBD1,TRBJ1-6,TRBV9,CASSDRTGLSRSPLHF,TGTGCCAGCAGCGACCGGACAGGGCTTTCCCGTTCACCCCTCCACTTT
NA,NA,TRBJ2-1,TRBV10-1,CASSEDPRGTYNEQFF,TGCGCCAGCAGTGAGGACCCGAGGGGGACCTACAATGAGCAGTTCTTC
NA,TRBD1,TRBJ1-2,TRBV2,CASSDHGGQVDGYTF,TGTGCCAGCAGTGATCACGGGGGACAGGTCGATGGCTACACCTTC
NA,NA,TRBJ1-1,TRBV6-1,CASSDYQGPLNTEAFF,TGTGCCAGCAGTGATTACCAGGGGCCCTTGAACACTGAAGCTTTCTTT
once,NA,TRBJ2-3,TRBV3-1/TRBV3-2,CASSQDLGAGTDTQYF,TGTGCCAGCAGCCAAGATCTGGGGGCTGGCACAGATACGCAGTATTTT
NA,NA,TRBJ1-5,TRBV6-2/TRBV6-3,CASSYGQGGQPQHF,TGTGCCAGCAGTTACGGCCAGGGTGGACAGCCCCAGCATTTT
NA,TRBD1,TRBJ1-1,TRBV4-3,CASSQDARGTEAFF,TGCGCCAGCAGCCAAGACGCCAGGGGGACTGAAGCTTTCTTT
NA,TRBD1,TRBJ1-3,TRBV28,CASSWTTGGGGNTIYF,TGTGCCAGCAGTTGGACTACAGGGGGCGGTGGAAACACCATATATTTT
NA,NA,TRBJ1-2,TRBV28,CASSPFETASGYTF,TGTGCCAGCAGCCCCTTTGAAACCGCGAGTGGCTACACCTTC
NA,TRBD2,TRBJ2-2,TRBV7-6,CASSPYGTSGGVTGELFF,TGTGCCAGCAGCCCCTATGGGACTAGCGGGGGGGTCACCGGGGAGCTGTTTTTT
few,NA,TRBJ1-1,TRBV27,CASSQRGGTEAFF,TGTGCCAGCAGTCAAAGGGGGGGCACTGAAGCTTTCTTT
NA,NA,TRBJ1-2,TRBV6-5,CASTLLSGNYGYTF,TGTGCCAGCACTCTCCTTTCCGGGAACTATGGCTACACCTTC
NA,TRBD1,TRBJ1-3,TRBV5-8,CASSLSQGAKGNTIYF,TGTGCCAGCAGCTTGTCGCAGGGGGCGAAAGGAAACACCATATATTTT
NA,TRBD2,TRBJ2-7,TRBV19,CASSTKLAGVSEQYF,TGTGCCAGTAGTACAAAACTAGCGGGAGTGAGCGAGCAGTACTTC
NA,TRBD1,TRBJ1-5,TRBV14,CASSQVVDRGLLYSNQPQHF,TGTGCCAGCAGCCAAGTCGTGGACAGGGGGCTCCTATATAGCAATCAGCCCCAGCATTTT
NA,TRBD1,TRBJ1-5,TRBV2,CASGGTGGMGPQHF,TGTGCCAGCGGCGGGACAGGGGGCATGGGACCCCAGCATTTT
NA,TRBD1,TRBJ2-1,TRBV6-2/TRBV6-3,CASSFGQAADEQFF,TGTGCCAGCAGTTTCGGACAGGCGGCCGATGAGCAGTTCTTC
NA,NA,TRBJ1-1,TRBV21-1,CASSAKQGLNTEAFF,TGTGCCAGCAGCGCGAAACAGGGACTGAACACTGAAGCTTTCTTT
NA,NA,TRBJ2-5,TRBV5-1,CASSLVPEETQYF,TGCGCCAGCAGCTTGGTTCCGGAAGAGACCCAGTACTTC